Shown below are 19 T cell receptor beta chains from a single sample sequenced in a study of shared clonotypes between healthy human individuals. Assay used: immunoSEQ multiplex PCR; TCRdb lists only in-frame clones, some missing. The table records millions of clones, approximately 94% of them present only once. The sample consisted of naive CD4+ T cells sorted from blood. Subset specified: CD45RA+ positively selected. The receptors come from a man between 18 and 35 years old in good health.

The CDR3 protein is CASSLVSGQGLNQPQHF. As DNA, the CDR3 is TGTGCCAGCAGTTTAGTCTCTGGACAGGGCCTCAATCAGCCCCAGCATTTT. The chain joins TRBV28 to TRBJ1-5, with 8 bases aligning to TRBD1. CDR3 size: 17 residues. V was pared by 2 bases and J by 3 bases, with 9 bases of the junction left unmatched. Germline V gene data show CDR1 as MDHEN and CDR2 as SYDVKM.

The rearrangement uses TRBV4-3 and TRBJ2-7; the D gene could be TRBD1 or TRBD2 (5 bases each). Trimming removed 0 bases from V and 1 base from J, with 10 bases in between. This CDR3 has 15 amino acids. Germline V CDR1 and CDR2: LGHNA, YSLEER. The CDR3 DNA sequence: TGCGCCAGCAGCCAAGATGGGGGAAGATCCTACGAGCAGTACTTC. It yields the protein CASSQDGGRSYEQYF.

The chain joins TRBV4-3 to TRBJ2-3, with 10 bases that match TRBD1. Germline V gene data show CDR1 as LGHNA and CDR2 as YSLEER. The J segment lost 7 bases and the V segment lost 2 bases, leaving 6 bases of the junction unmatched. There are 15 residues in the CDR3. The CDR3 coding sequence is TGCGCCAGCAGCCAACTGACAGGGGGCCAAAATACGCAGTATTTT. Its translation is CASSQLTGGQNTQYF.

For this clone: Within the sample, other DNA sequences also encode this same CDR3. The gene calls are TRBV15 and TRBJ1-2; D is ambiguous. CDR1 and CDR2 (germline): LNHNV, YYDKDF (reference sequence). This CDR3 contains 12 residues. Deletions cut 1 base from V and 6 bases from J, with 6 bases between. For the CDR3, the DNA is TGTGCCACCAGCAGAGCGGGAGATGGCTACACCTTC. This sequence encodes CATSRAGDGYTF.

CDR3 amino acids: CASLELKGDNEQFF. CDR3 nucleotide sequence: TGTGCCAGCCTTGAGCTAAAGGGGGACAATGAGCAGTTCTTC. The chain employs TRBV6-1 and TRBJ2-1, with D perhaps TRBD1 (6 bases). Germline CDR1 is MNHNS and CDR2 is SASEGT. The CDR3 consists of 14 residues. The V and J ends lost 8 bases and 5 bases respectively, with 16 bases between them.

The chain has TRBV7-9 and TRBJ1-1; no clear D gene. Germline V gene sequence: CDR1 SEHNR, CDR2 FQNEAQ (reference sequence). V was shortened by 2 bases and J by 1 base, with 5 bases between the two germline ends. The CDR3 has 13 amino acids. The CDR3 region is CASSLLTNTEAFF. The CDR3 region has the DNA TGTGCCAGCAGCTTACTAACGAACACTGAAGCTTTCTTT.

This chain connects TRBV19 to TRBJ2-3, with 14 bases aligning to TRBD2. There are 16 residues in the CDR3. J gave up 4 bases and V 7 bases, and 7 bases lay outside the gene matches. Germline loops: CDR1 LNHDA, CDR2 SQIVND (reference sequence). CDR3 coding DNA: TGTGCCAGTAACCTCGGACTAGCGGGGGGCCCAGATACGCAGTATTTT. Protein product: CASNLGLAGGPDTQYF. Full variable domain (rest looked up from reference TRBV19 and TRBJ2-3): DGGITQSPKYLFRKEGQNVTLSCEQNLNHDAMYWYRQDPGQGLRLIYYSQIVNDFQKGDIAEGYSVSREKKESFPLTVTSAQKNPTAFYLCASNLGLAGGPDTQYFGPGTRLTVL.

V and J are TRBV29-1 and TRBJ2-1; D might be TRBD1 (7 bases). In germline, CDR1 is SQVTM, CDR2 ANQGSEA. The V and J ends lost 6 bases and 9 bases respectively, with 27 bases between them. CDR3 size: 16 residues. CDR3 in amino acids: CSVPTGEGSGPGEQFF. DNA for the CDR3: TGCAGCGTGCCAACAGGGGAAGGTAGCGGCCCCGGTGAGCAGTTCTTC.

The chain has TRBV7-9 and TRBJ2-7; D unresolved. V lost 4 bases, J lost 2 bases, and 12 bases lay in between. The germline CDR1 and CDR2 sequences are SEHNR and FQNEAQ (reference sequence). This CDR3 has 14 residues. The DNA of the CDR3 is TGTGCCAGCAGCTCACCCGTAGGGCCCTACGAGCAGTACTTC. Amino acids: CASSSPVGPYEQYF.

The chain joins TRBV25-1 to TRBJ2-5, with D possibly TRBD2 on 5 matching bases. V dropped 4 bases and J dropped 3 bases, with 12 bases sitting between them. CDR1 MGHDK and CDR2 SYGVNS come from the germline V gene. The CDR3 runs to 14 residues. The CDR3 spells CASSVSEAKETQYF. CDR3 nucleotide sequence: TGTGCCAGCAGTGTGTCGGAGGCTAAAGAGACCCAGTACTTC.

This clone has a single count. The CDR3 nucleotides are TGTGCCAGCTCACCACTTGGGACAGGAACAAGAGATACGCAGTATTTT. Protein product: CASSPLGTGTRDTQYF. The rearrangement links TRBV18 to TRBJ2-3; 8 positions match TRBD1. The CDR3 spans 16 residues. V was clipped by 1 base and J by 5 bases; unmatched bases: 8. In germline, CDR1 is KGHSH, CDR2 LQKENI.

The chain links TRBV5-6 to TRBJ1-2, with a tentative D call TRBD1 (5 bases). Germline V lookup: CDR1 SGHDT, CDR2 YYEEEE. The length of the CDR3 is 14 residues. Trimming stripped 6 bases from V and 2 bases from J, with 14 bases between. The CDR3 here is CASNEDTRNYGYTF. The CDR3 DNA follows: TGTGCCAGCAACGAGGACACCAGAAACTATGGCTACACCTTC.

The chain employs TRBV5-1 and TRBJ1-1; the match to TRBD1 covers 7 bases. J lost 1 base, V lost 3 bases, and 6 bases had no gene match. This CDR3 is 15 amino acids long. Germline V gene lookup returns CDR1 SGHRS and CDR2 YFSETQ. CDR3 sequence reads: CASSSGQPGNTEAFF. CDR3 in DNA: TGCGCCAGCAGCTCGGGACAGCCGGGGAACACTGAAGCTTTCTTT.

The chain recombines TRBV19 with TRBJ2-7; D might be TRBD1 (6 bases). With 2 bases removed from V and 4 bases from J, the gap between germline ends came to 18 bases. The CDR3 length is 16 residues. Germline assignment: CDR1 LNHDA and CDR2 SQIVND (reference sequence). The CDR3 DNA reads TGTGCCAGTAGTATATCCATTGGACAGAATGGGTACGAGCAGTACTTC. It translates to CASSISIGQNGYEQYF.

The CDR3 nucleotides read TGTGCCAGCAGCCCGTGGACGACAACTAATGAAAAACTGTTTTTT. Protein product: CASSPWTTTNEKLFF. The gene calls are TRBV11-2 and TRBJ1-4; D gene unclear. The CDR3 extends over 15 amino acids. Trimming left V 5 bases short and J 0 bases short, with 10 bases between. CDR1 and CDR2 (germline): SGHAT, FQNNGV. Combining the CDR3 with reference TRBV11-2 and TRBJ1-4 gives the whole variable domain EAGVAQSPRYKIIEKRQSVAFWCNPISGHATLYWYQQILGQGPKLLIQFQNNGVVDDSQLPKDRFSAERLKGVDSTLKIQPAKLEDSAVYLCASSPWTTTNEKLFFGSGTQLSVL.

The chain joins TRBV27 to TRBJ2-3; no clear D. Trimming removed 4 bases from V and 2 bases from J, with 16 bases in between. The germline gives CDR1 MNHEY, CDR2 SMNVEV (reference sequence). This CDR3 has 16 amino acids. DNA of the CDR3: TGTGCCAGCAGTTCGCCGACTGAACGAAACACAGATACGCAGTATTTT. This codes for CASSSPTERNTDTQYF.

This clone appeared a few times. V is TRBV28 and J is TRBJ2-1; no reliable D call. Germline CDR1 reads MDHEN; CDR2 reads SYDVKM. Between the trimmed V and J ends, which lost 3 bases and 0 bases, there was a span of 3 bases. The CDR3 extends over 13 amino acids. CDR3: CASSFRSYNEQFF. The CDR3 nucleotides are TGTGCCAGCAGTTTTCGCTCCTACAATGAGCAGTTCTTC.

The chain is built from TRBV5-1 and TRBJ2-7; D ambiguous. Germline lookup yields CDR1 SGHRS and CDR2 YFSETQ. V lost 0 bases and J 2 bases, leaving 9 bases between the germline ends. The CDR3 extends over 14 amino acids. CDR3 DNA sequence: TGCGCCAGCAGCTTGGAGGCCATCGCCTACGAGCAGTACTTC. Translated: CASSLEAIAYEQYF.

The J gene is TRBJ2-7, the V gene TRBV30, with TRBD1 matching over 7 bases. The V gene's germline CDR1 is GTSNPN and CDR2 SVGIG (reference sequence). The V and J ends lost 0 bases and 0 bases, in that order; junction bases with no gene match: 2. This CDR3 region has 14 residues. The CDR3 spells CAWSVRDSSYEQYF. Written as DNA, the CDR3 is TGTGCCTGGAGTGTACGGGACAGCTCCTACGAGCAGTACTTC.